The source of this T cell receptor (beta chain) is a study of monozygotic twins with inflammatory bowel disease. Points from the study as a whole: With others, IBD patients shared fewer clonotypes than healthy twins did, especially with disease activity.

CDR1 and CDR2 from the germline V gene are KGHSH and LQKENI. The CDR3 totals 18 residues. Turning to this clonotype: Antigen: not known.

Using the 5' RACE reads, TCRdb records one entry per CDR3 protein without DNA. This specimen shows approximately 400,000 distinct CDR3 sequences; the ten leading clones hold under 3%. This sequence originates from a human donor with ulcerative colitis or Crohn's disease, or a healthy co-twin of an affected twin (not recorded which). The sample taken for sequencing was blood. This chain uses TRBV18 with TRBJ2-1; as DNA is missing, the TRBD1 call by TCRdb cannot be tested. This chain's CDR3 is CASSPPIRPEHSYNEQFF.